These 11 T cell receptor beta chains came from one sample sequenced in a study of Ad26.COV2.S vaccination and SARS-CoV-2 variants. Only in-frame clones appear in the TCRdb table, and some are missing; sequencing was by immunoSEQ multiplex PCR. The sample shows some 480,000 clones, around 88% of them seen only once. Indicated treatment: around 19 received Ad26.COV2.S at low or high dose, single or two shots; roughly five received placebo; per-sample allocation not given. It was on day 63 after the first vaccine or placebo injection that samples were taken. The sequenced sample was peripheral blood, obtained in a trial of Ad26.COV2.S vaccine versus placebo. The receptors stem from a person between 18 and 59 years old who received the Ad26.COV2.S COVID-19 vaccine or a placebo.

This clone appeared once. V gene TRBV9 combines with J gene TRBJ2-1, with 8 bases aligning to TRBD2. This CDR3 contains 16 residues. V was pared by 0 bases and J by 9 bases, with 11 bases of the junction left unmatched. Per germline, CDR1 SGDLS and CDR2 YYNGEE. The CDR3 sequence: CASSVADGRGFGEQFF. As DNA, the CDR3 is TGTGCCAGCAGCGTAGCGGACGGGAGGGGTTTTGGTGAGCAGTTCTTC.

The chain combines TRBV7-2 with TRBJ1-6; no clear D gene. Trimming removed 5 bases at V and 10 bases at J, with 15 bases between. CDR1 and CDR2 from the germline V gene are SGHTA and FQGNSA. The CDR3 has 14 amino acids. The CDR3 nucleotides are TGTGCCAGCAGCGACCAGCCCGGTGGGTCACCCCTCCACTTT. It codes for CASSDQPGGSPLHF. Full variable domain (rest looked up from reference TRBV7-2 and TRBJ1-6): GAGVSQSPSNKVTEKGKDVELRCDPISGHTALYWYRQSLGQGLEFLIYFQGNSAPDKSGLPSDRFSAERTGGSVSTLTIQRTQQEDSAVYLCASSDQPGGSPLHFGNGTRLTVT.

The chain has TRBV19 and TRBJ1-2, with TRBD1 as a possible D gene (5 bases). The CDR3 runs 14 residues. The V gene lost 4 bases and the J gene lost 5 bases, with 14 bases spanning the gap. Germline CDR1 is LNHDA and CDR2 is SQIVND (reference sequence). CDR3 sequence (DNA): TGTGCCAGTAGTACCACCCCCAGGGATTATGGCTACACCTTC. This gives the protein CASSTTPRDYGYTF.

This chain uses TRBV5-6 with TRBJ2-3; D is unresolved. The germline gives CDR1 SGHDT, CDR2 YYEEEE. The length of the CDR3 is 12 residues. V gave up 5 bases and J gave up 6 bases, with 10 bases separating them. The DNA for the CDR3 is TGTGCCAGCAGTCGGGTAGGGGATACGCAGTATTTT. It codes for CASSRVGDTQYF.

The rearrangement links TRBV7-9 to TRBJ2-1; 13 bases line up with TRBD2. Looked up from germline, CDR1 is SEHNR and CDR2 is FQNEAQ (reference sequence). V lost 3 bases, J lost 0 bases, and 8 bases stayed unmatched. This CDR3 is built from 19 residues. For the CDR3, the DNA is TGTGCCAGCAGCTTCCCCACTAGCGGGAGGGCCGACTCCTACAATGAGCAGTTCTTC. Its translation is CASSFPTSGRADSYNEQFF. Full variable domain (remainder filled in from reference TRBV7-9 and TRBJ2-1): DTGVSQNPRHKITKRGQNVTFRCDPISEHNRLYWYRQTLGQGPEFLTYFQNEAQLEKSRLLSDRFSAERPKGSFSTLEIQRTEQGDSAMYLCASSFPTSGRADSYNEQFFGPGTRLTVL.

The CDR3 DNA is TGTGCCACCACCCGGGACAGCTTGGGTGAAAAACTGTTTTTT. Protein product: CATTRDSLGEKLFF. This chain joins TRBV15 and TRBJ1-4, with 7 bases that match TRBD1. Germline loops: CDR1 LNHNV, CDR2 YYDKDF (reference sequence). The CDR3 contains 14 residues. V lost 7 bases to trimming and J lost 7 bases; unmatched junction nucleotides: 9.

The DNA for the CDR3 is TGTGCCAGCAGCGTAGCCCAGGGGGCCAATTCACCCCTCCACTTT. Residues: CASSVAQGANSPLHF. The chain carries TRBV9 and TRBJ1-6, with 8 bases aligning to TRBD1. The CDR3 sequence is 15 residues long. Germline V gives CDR1 SGDLS, CDR2 YYNGEE. V trimming: 0 bases; J trimming: 7 bases; junction bases outside the gene matches: 3.

V gene TRBV4-3 combines with J gene TRBJ2-5; perhaps TRBD2 as D (6 bases). The CDR3 loop spans 13 amino acids. Germline V gene data show CDR1 as LGHNA and CDR2 as YSLEER. Trimming took off 4 bases at V and 7 bases at J, with 13 bases between the two ends. This CDR3 is CASSPHPGGTQYF. Written as DNA, the CDR3 is TGCGCCAGCAGCCCACACCCCGGGGGGACCCAGTACTTC.

The chain carries TRBV9 and TRBJ1-1, with 8 bases aligning to TRBD1. The CDR3 totals 15 residues. V shed 4 bases and J 0 bases; nucleotides not matched to a gene: 5. CDR1 is SGDLS and CDR2 is YYNGEE in the germline V gene. The CDR3 DNA reads as TGTGCCAGCAGCACCGGACAGGGAGTGAACACTGAAGCTTTCTTT. Protein: CASSTGQGVNTEAFF.

The chain joins TRBV7-2 to TRBJ1-1, with 8 positions matching TRBD1. J gave up 6 bases and V 6 bases, and 6 bases lay outside the gene matches. The germline V gene encodes CDR1 SGHTA and CDR2 FQGNSA. This CDR3 is built from 13 residues. CDR3 loop: CASRQDRAAEAFF. The CDR3 coding sequence is TGTGCCAGCAGGCAGGACAGGGCGGCTGAAGCTTTCTTT.

The chain combines TRBV19 with TRBJ1-3, with 8 bases identical to TRBD1. Germline V gene sequence: CDR1 LNHDA, CDR2 SQIVND (reference sequence). This CDR3 is built from 13 residues. CDR3 residues: CATGESSGNTIYF. CDR3 DNA sequence: TGTGCGACAGGGGAAAGCTCTGGAAACACCATATATTTT.